These T cell receptor beta chains were read from a single sample in a study of T cells after yellow fever vaccination. TCRdb passed the 5' RACE reads through MiXCR, listing each CDR3 protein once. The sample lists under 95,000 distinct CDR3 sequences, about 7.3% occurring once. The specimen was CD8+ T cells sorted from PBMCs, collected more than 8 days after the first yellow fever vaccination. The receptors come from a man in his late teens or twenties who received the YFV17D yellow fever vaccine. The CDR3 runs from the conserved cysteine through the conserved F or W. The D gene is left open where the match is weak. Size is omitted from some rows. Given values are once, few, many or a class for expanded clones.

D gene: .
J gene: TRBJ2-2
clone size: many
V gene: TRBV19
CDR3 protein: CASSMTGPGELFF
CDR3 DNA: TGTGCCAGTAGTATGACAGGTCCCGGGGAGCTGTTTTTT

D gene: TRBD1
J gene: TRBJ2-3
clone size: few
V gene: TRBV5-1
CDR3 protein: CASSLVGQWGTDTQYF
CDR3 DNA: TGCGCCAGCAGCTTAGTGGGACAGTGGGGCACAGATACGCAGTATTTT

D gene: .
J gene: TRBJ2-5
clone size: .
V gene: TRBV6-2/TRBV6-3
CDR3 protein: CASSTSRETQYF
CDR3 DNA: TGTGCCAGCAGTACGAGCCGGGAGACCCAGTACTTC

D gene: .
J gene: TRBJ2-7
clone size: many
V gene: TRBV4-2
CDR3 protein: CASSQAGRSYEQYF
CDR3 DNA: TGTGCCAGCAGCCAAGCGGGACGGAGCTACGAGCAGTACTTC

D gene: .
J gene: TRBJ2-3
clone size: .
V gene: TRBV10-2
CDR3 protein: CASSEPPGGSTDTQYF
CDR3 DNA: TGCGCCAGCAGTGAGCCACCCGGGGGAAGCACAGATACGCAGTATTTT

D gene: .
J gene: TRBJ1-1
clone size: many
V gene: TRBV24-1
CDR3 protein: CATSDYLNTEAFF
CDR3 DNA: TGTGCCACCAGTGATTACCTGAACACTGAAGCTTTCTTT

D gene: .
J gene: TRBJ2-7
clone size: many
V gene: TRBV6-2/TRBV6-3
CDR3 protein: CASSTWPYEQYF
CDR3 DNA: TGTGCCAGCTCTACGTGGCCCTACGAGCAGTACTTC

D gene: .
J gene: TRBJ2-5
clone size: many
V gene: TRBV5-1
CDR3 protein: CASSLSRYSSQETQYF
CDR3 DNA: TGCGCCAGCAGCTTGAGTCGGTATTCTAGCCAAGAGACCCAGTACTTC

D gene: .
J gene: TRBJ1-1
clone size: few
V gene: TRBV5-4
CDR3 protein: CASTVNSKAFF
CDR3 DNA: TGTGCCAGCACCGTGAATTCTAAAGCTTTCTTT

D gene: TRBD2
J gene: TRBJ2-5
clone size: .
V gene: TRBV29-1
CDR3 protein: CSVEDSSGGRAGTQYF
CDR3 DNA: TGCAGCGTTGAAGATTCCAGCGGGGGAAGGGCAGGGACCCAGTACTTC

D gene: .
J gene: TRBJ2-3
clone size: many
V gene: TRBV5-1
CDR3 protein: CASSLKVSDPGQHYF
CDR3 DNA: TGCGCCAGCAGCTTGAAGGTTTCAGATCCGGGCCAACATTATTTT

D gene: .
J gene: TRBJ1-1
clone size: .
V gene: TRBV2
CDR3 protein: CASSDRGVGTEAFF
CDR3 DNA: TGTGCCAGCAGTGACAGAGGGGTGGGCACTGAAGCTTTCTTT

D gene: .
J gene: TRBJ1-1
clone size: many
V gene: TRBV5-1
CDR3 protein: CASSLGGPPSGEAFF
CDR3 DNA: TGCGCCAGCAGCTTGGGGGGACCGCCGAGCGGTGAAGCTTTCTTT

D gene: .
J gene: TRBJ1-1
clone size: few
V gene: TRBV2
CDR3 protein: CASRQGGMNTEAFF
CDR3 DNA: TGTGCCAGCAGACAAGGGGGGATGAACACTGAAGCTTTCTTT

D gene: .
J gene: TRBJ2-7
clone size: few
V gene: TRBV5-5
CDR3 protein: CASSRSGSFFEQYF
CDR3 DNA: TGTGCCAGCAGCCGGTCGGGGTCGTTCTTCGAGCAGTACTTC

D gene: .
J gene: TRBJ1-1
clone size: many
V gene: TRBV29-1
CDR3 protein: CSVARMNTEAFF
CDR3 DNA: TGCAGCGTTGCCAGGATGAACACTGAAGCTTTCTTT

D gene: .
J gene: TRBJ2-2
clone size: .
V gene: TRBV30
CDR3 protein: CAWSVLRITGELFF
CDR3 DNA: TGTGCCTGGAGTGTACTTCGAATCACCGGGGAGCTGTTTTTT

D gene: .
J gene: TRBJ1-2
clone size: many
V gene: TRBV6-1
CDR3 protein: CASSDRVRTNYGYTF
CDR3 DNA: TGTGCCAGCAGTGATAGGGTTCGGACTAACTATGGCTACACCTTC

D gene: .
J gene: TRBJ2-1
clone size: many
V gene: TRBV2
CDR3 protein: CASSEARGLGEQFF
CDR3 DNA: TGTGCCAGCAGTGAAGCTAGAGGCCTTGGTGAGCAGTTCTTC

D gene: TRBD1
J gene: TRBJ1-2
clone size: few
V gene: TRBV7-2
CDR3 protein: CASSLWTGGGYGYTF
CDR3 DNA: TGTGCCAGCAGCTTATGGACAGGGGGCGGCTATGGCTACACCTTC

D gene: TRBD2
J gene: TRBJ2-5
clone size: many
V gene: TRBV4-2
CDR3 protein: CASSQRDGGDQETQYF
CDR3 DNA: TGTGCCAGCAGCCAAAGGGATGGGGGGGACCAAGAGACCCAGTACTTC

D gene: .
J gene: TRBJ1-3
clone size: .
V gene: TRBV4-1
CDR3 protein: CASSQDLTYSGNTIYF
CDR3 DNA: TGCGCCAGCAGCCAAGATTTAACATACTCTGGAAACACCATATATTTT

D gene: .
J gene: TRBJ2-4
clone size: .
V gene: TRBV7-9
CDR3 protein: CASSLGDYAKNIQYF
CDR3 DNA: TGTGCCAGCAGCTTAGGGGATTACGCCAAAAACATTCAGTACTTC

D gene: .
J gene: TRBJ2-2
clone size: .
V gene: TRBV11-1
CDR3 protein: CASSAATRGPTGELFF
CDR3 DNA: TGTGCCAGCAGCGCAGCGACACGGGGGCCTACCGGGGAGCTGTTTTTT

D gene: .
J gene: TRBJ2-7
clone size: .
V gene: TRBV11-2
CDR3 protein: CASRPTAEFYEQYF
CDR3 DNA: TGTGCCAGCAGACCGACAGCCGAATTCTACGAGCAGTACTTC

D gene: .
J gene: TRBJ2-3
clone size: few
V gene: TRBV27
CDR3 protein: CASSLLQGSTDTQYF
CDR3 DNA: TGTGCCAGCAGTTTATTGCAGGGCAGCACAGATACGCAGTATTTT

D gene: .
J gene: TRBJ2-2
clone size: few
V gene: TRBV4-1
CDR3 protein: CASSQASLANTGELFF
CDR3 DNA: TGCGCCAGCAGCCAAGCATCCCTAGCGAACACCGGGGAGCTGTTTTTT

D gene: TRBD1
J gene: TRBJ2-7
clone size: many
V gene: TRBV13
CDR3 protein: CASSAGGVGTGHEQYF
CDR3 DNA: TGTGCCAGCAGCGCAGGGGGCGTAGGAACTGGCCACGAGCAGTACTTC

D gene: TRBD2
J gene: TRBJ2-1
clone size: .
V gene: TRBV13
CDR3 protein: CASSFIGLAGGNEQFF
CDR3 DNA: TGTGCCAGCAGCTTCATCGGACTAGCGGGGGGCAATGAGCAGTTCTTC

D gene: TRBD2
J gene: TRBJ2-5
clone size: few
V gene: TRBV11-2
CDR3 protein: CASSLEYPAGGLTEETQYF
CDR3 DNA: TGTGCCAGCAGCCTAGAATACCCAGCGGGGGGCCTAACTGAAGAGACCCAGTACTTC

D gene: .
J gene: TRBJ2-2
clone size: many
V gene: TRBV6-1
CDR3 protein: CASVEGNTGELFF
CDR3 DNA: TGTGCCAGCGTGGAGGGGAACACCGGGGAGCTGTTTTTT

D gene: .
J gene: TRBJ1-1
clone size: .
V gene: TRBV5-6
CDR3 protein: CASNLIRMGAEAFF
CDR3 DNA: TGTGCCAGCAACTTGATCCGGATGGGGGCTGAAGCTTTCTTT

D gene: .
J gene: TRBJ1-1
clone size: .
V gene: TRBV12-3/TRBV12-4
CDR3 protein: CASSYLRGRNAEAFF
CDR3 DNA: TGTGCCAGCAGTTATTTGCGAGGCCGGAACGCTGAAGCTTTCTTT

D gene: .
J gene: TRBJ2-1
clone size: few
V gene: TRBV7-9
CDR3 protein: CASSLDPEQFF
CDR3 DNA: TGTGCCAGCAGCTTAGACCCAGAGCAGTTCTTC

D gene: .
J gene: TRBJ1-5
clone size: many
V gene: TRBV4-1
CDR3 protein: CASSQEEGSNQPQHF
CDR3 DNA: TGCGCCAGCAGCCAAGAGGAGGGCAGTAATCAGCCCCAGCATTTT